Sequencing of this T cell receptor (beta chain) was carried out in a study of OX40 agonist ivuxolimab in advanced cancers. Background on the study: Patients were given ivuxolimab, an antibody that agonizes OX40 (CD134). Study-level points and caveats: CD4+ and CD8+ blood T cells expanded clonally by week 6 at 0.1 to 3.0 mg/kg. With doses of 0.1-3.0 mg/kg, partial responders showed among the lowest clonal expansion. The average count of expanded clones was higher among CD8+ T cells than among CD4+.

To note about this clone: Its antigen is undetermined.

CDR3 length equals 20 residues. Looked up from germline, CDR1 is SGDLS and CDR2 is YYNGEE. V shed 0 bases, J shed 1 base, and the junction held 13 bases outside the gene matches. TCRdb keeps only in-frame clones here, not all; method: immunoSEQ multiplex PCR. The repertoire consists of 20,000 to 25,000 clones, with roughly 89% occurring once and the leading ten covering under 20%. This TCR came from an adult with an advanced solid tumor such as melanoma, head and neck, liver or kidney cancer. V gene TRBV9 combines with J gene TRBJ2-3, with 11 bases lining up with TRBD2. Sequenced here: CD4+ or CD8+ T cells sorted from blood, sampled in a trial of the OX40 agonist ivuxolimab. CDR3: CASSVEPCLAGGPCTDTQYF. CDR3 coding DNA: TGTGCCAGCAGCGTAGAACCGTGCCTAGCGGGGGGTCCTTGCACAGATACGCAGTATTTT.